This T cell receptor (beta chain) was recorded in a study of identical twins. The CDR3 length is 12 residues. CDR1 and CDR2 (germline): LGHDT, YNNKEL (reference sequence). Healthy Caucasians made up all donors. TCRdb used MiXCR to reprocess the 5' RACE reads, holding one entry per CDR3 protein. The data contain 400,000 to 550,000 distinct CDR3 sequences, approximately 22% of them singletons. Details on this clonotype: At one of its ends the junction is not consistent with the germline gene, which may arise from a read error.

In addition, the sample was reused for a study of T cells expressing NK-cell markers.

The chain combines TRBV3-1 with TRBJ2-3; D unresolved. The sample consisted of CD4+ T cells sorted from blood. The clonotype originates from a woman under 30 in good health. The CDR3 sequence is CASSPYTNTQYF. CDR3 nucleotides: TGTGCCAGCAGCCCGTACACAAATACGCAGTATTTT.